These 5 T cell receptor beta chains share one sample of origin, sequenced in a study of post-analysis software for immune sequencing data. The study's findings and limits: In patients, TRBV5-6, TRBV5-1 and TRBV20-1 belonged to roughly five TRBV segments found more frequently than in controls.

No antigen has been assigned to these receptors. Unique molecular identifiers were carried by the TCR beta cDNA libraries. TCRdb re-derived calls from the PCR reads in MiXCR, one entry per CDR3 protein. This table holds about 770,000 distinct CDR3 sequences, 40% to 55% found once. Sequencing used blood. The receptors were sampled from a girl between 10 and 17 years old with multiple sclerosis.

This chain links TRBV3-1 with TRBJ2-1; 11 nucleotides agree with TRBD2. J lost 4 bases, V lost 3 bases, and 8 bases had no gene match. Germline V gene data show CDR1 as LGHDT and CDR2 as YNNKEL (reference sequence). The CDR3 has 17 residues. CDR3 amino acids: CASSHIAGGPGYNEQFF. The CDR3 nucleotides are TGTGCCAGCAGCCATATAGCGGGAGGGCCAGGATACAATGAGCAGTTCTTC.

The V and J genes are TRBV6-1 and TRBJ2-1; TRBD2 matches 11 bases. The CDR3 runs 16 residues. Germline-derived CDR1 and CDR2 are MNHNS and SASEGT. V gave up 7 bases and J gave up 0 bases; unmatched junction bases: 5. The CDR3 spells CASTSTSGTSYNEQFF. The CDR3 DNA follows: TGTGCCAGCACCTCGACTAGCGGGACCTCCTACAATGAGCAGTTCTTC.

The J gene is TRBJ2-4, the V gene TRBV6-5, with a weak D call TRBD1 (6 bases). This CDR3 contains 11 residues. CDR1 and CDR2 (germline): MNHEY, SVGAGI. V shed 4 bases and J shed 12 bases, with 10 bases lying between them. CDR3 nucleotide sequence: TGTGCCAGCAGTTTTGGGACAAATCAGTACTTC. Its protein product is CASSFGTNQYF.

This clonotype came up a few times. V and J are TRBV12-3 or TRBV12-4 and TRBJ2-3; 8 bases agree with TRBD2. Trimming at V came to 8 bases and at J to 0 bases, leaving 7 bases not matched to a gene. CDR3 length equals 15 residues. The CDR3: CASRGGLPSTDTQYF. The CDR3 DNA sequence: TGTGCCAGCCGGGGGGGGCTCCCAAGCACAGATACGCAGTATTTT.

Only a few counts were recorded for this clonotype. The rearrangement links TRBV6-6 to TRBJ2-1; TRBD2 agrees at 7 bases. The V gene's germline CDR1 is MNHNY and CDR2 SVGAGI (reference sequence). The CDR3 is 15 residues long. Trimming took 9 bases from V and 6 from J; bases not matched to a gene: 14. This CDR3 reads CASRAGIGRFNEQFF. CDR3 in DNA: TGTGCCAGTCGAGCGGGAATCGGGCGGTTCAATGAGCAGTTCTTC.